This T cell receptor beta chain was sequenced in a study of blood T cell repertoires in COVID-19. About the research overall: Sites across the United States, Italy and Spain contributed samples from acute and convalescent COVID-19. PBMCs, B-cell-depleted T cells, or T cells were the source of the cDNA or gDNA that made up the material.

Germline V CDR1 and CDR2: SQVTM, ANQGSEA. Trimming took 4 bases from V and 5 from J, leaving 18 bases between them. This CDR3 has 14 amino acids. Original analysis: Nucleated cell number was recorded as an estimate derived from reference gene primer amplification. Libraries were prepared by immunoSEQ multiplex PCR; TCRdb keeps only in-frame clonotypes and omits some of them. D and trimming were read from the DNA, whereas the V and J calls and clone size are those reported in that table. The profile shows tens of thousands of clones, 75% to 95% of them singletons. Sequenced sample: peripheral blood. The clonotype comes from a woman aged 50 to 60 in a cohort sampled during active COVID-19. The chain is built from TRBV29-1 and TRBJ2-7; D possibly corresponds to TRBD2 (5 bases). The CDR3 is CSVADGLGPNEQYF. In nucleotides, the CDR3 is TGCAGCGTTGCTGATGGACTTGGACCCAACGAGCAGTACTTC.